This passage covers 17 T cell receptor beta chains from one sample sequenced in a study of blood T cell repertoires in COVID-19. Only in-frame clones appear in the TCRdb table, and some are missing; sequencing was by immunoSEQ multiplex PCR. The table has some 87,000 clones, roughly four fifths seen once. Sequencing input: peripheral blood. Receptor source: a human donor in a cohort sampled during active COVID-19.

The chain is built from TRBV14 and TRBJ1-6; TRBD1 matches at 8 bases. J was trimmed by 4 bases and V by 6 bases; bases with no gene match: 8. Germline V lookup: CDR1 SGHDN, CDR2 FVKESK. This CDR3 spans 16 amino acids. CDR3 nucleotides: TGTGCCAGCAGTTTCGGACAGGGCTTTTATAATTCACCCCTCCACTTT. Translating gives CASSFGQGFYNSPLHF.

In its sample, this clone was seen a few times. V and J are TRBV2 and TRBJ2-5, with a tentative D call TRBD1 (5 bases). The CDR3 runs 14 residues. Trimming left V 1 base short and J 5 bases short, with 11 bases between. Germline CDR1 and CDR2: SNHLY and FYNNEI. CDR3 amino acids: CASSEVGAGETQYF. The DNA for the CDR3 is TGTGCCAGCAGTGAAGTAGGGGCAGGGGAGACCCAGTACTTC.

The count of this clone is one. This chain connects TRBV3-1 (or the pseudogene TRBV3-2) to TRBJ1-1, with D uncertain. The V gene lost 3 bases and the J gene lost 4 bases, with 12 bases spanning the gap. This CDR3 has 14 amino acids. Germline values: CDR1 LGHDT, CDR2 YNNKEL (reference sequence). The CDR3: CASSQGLAGTEAFF. The CDR3 DNA sequence: TGTGCCAGCAGCCAGGGGTTGGCGGGCACTGAAGCTTTCTTT.

This clone was seen just once. In nucleotides, the CDR3 is TGCGCCAGCAGTTTACAGGGCCGCCACACAGATACGCAGTATTTT. Residues: CASSLQGRHTDTQYF. The chain has TRBV5-1 and TRBJ2-3; weak D call: TRBD1 (6 bases). Looked up from germline, CDR1 is SGHRS and CDR2 is YFSETQ. Trimming removed 5 bases from V and 2 bases from J, with 15 bases in between. This CDR3 is built from 15 residues.

The chain links TRBV7-2 to TRBJ2-3; D perhaps matches TRBD1 (6 bases). This CDR3 region has 14 residues. The ends were cut back, 5 bases at V and 6 bases at J, with 15 bases in the middle. Germline V gives CDR1 SGHTA, CDR2 FQGNSA. The CDR3 sequence is CASSPHFQGDTQYF. The CDR3 DNA sequence: TGTGCCAGCAGCCCTCACTTTCAGGGGGATACGCAGTATTTT.

This chain uses TRBV5-4 with TRBJ2-5, with 10 nucleotides matching TRBD2. Germline-derived CDR1 and CDR2 are SGHNT and YYREEE (reference sequence). The CDR3 totals 15 residues. V gave up 4 bases and J gave up 5 bases; unmatched junction bases: 8. The CDR3 loop is CASSPQRGGSETQYF. The CDR3 nucleotides read TGTGCCAGCAGCCCTCAGCGGGGGGGTTCGGAGACCCAGTACTTC.

The chain uses TRBV5-6 and TRBJ2-6; tentatively, D is TRBD1 (5 bases). Germline CDR1 and CDR2: SGHDT and YYEEEE. V was pared by 4 bases and J by 2 bases, with 10 bases between. The CDR3 sequence is 15 residues long. CDR3 residues: CASSAGITGANVLTF. In DNA form, the CDR3 reads TGTGCCAGCAGCGCAGGGATAACTGGGGCCAACGTCCTGACTTTC.

Of note for this clone: Germline is not matched at one junction end, which may reflect a read error. V gene TRBV4-1 combines with J gene TRBJ1-1; no firm D call. Germline values: CDR1 MGHRA, CDR2 YSYEKL. The CDR3 covers 13 residues. CDR3 residues: CASTQRSFTEAFF. The CDR3, as DNA: TGCGCCAGCACCCAACGGAGTTTCACTGAAGCTTTCTTT.

CDR3 in amino acids: CASSELTAGYGYTF. CDR3 nucleotides: TGTGCCAGCAGTGAATTGACAGCTGGCTATGGCTACACCTTC. This chain joins TRBV2 and TRBJ1-2; weak D call: TRBD1 (5 bases). The germline gives CDR1 SNHLY, CDR2 FYNNEI. This CDR3 has 14 residues. Trimming cost V 2 bases and J 4 bases, with 11 bases left between them.

The rearrangement uses TRBV4-3 and TRBJ2-3; unclear D gene. The CDR3 is made up of 14 amino acids. Trimming shortened V by 3 bases and J by 3 bases, and 10 bases separated the two germline ends. Looked up from germline, CDR1 is LGHNA and CDR2 is YSLEER. The CDR3 DNA is TGCGCCAGCAGCCAGAGGTATACGACAGATACGCAGTATTTT. Translation gives CASSQRYTTDTQYF.

This clone was observed a single time. The chain employs TRBV9 and TRBJ1-3, with a weak D call TRBD1 (5 bases). The V end was cut by 2 bases, the J end by 2 bases, with 8 bases between. The CDR3 extends over 14 amino acids. Germline V gives CDR1 SGDLS, CDR2 YYNGEE. The CDR3 nucleotides read TGTGCCAGCAGCGTTGAAGGGGCTGGAAACACCATATATTTT. Amino acid sequence: CASSVEGAGNTIYF.

This clone was observed a handful of times. The chain uses TRBV5-5 and TRBJ2-3; TRBD2 might be the D (6 bases). CDR1 SGHKS and CDR2 YYEKEE come from the germline V gene (reference sequence). With 4 bases removed from V and 6 bases from J, the gap between germline ends came to 15 bases. The CDR3 runs to 14 residues. The CDR3 DNA reads as TGTGCCAGCAGCCCCAGCGGGCCCGCTGATACGCAGTATTTT. The encoded protein is CASSPSGPADTQYF.

This chain links TRBV5-4 with TRBJ2-7; 9 bases agree with TRBD1. This CDR3 contains 15 residues. V shed 2 bases and J 2 bases; nucleotides not matched to a gene: 5. The V gene's germline CDR1 is SGHNT and CDR2 YYREEE (reference sequence). The CDR3 DNA sequence: TGTGCCAGCAGCTTAGACGGGACAGGGACCTACGAGCAGTACTTC. It specifies CASSLDGTGTYEQYF.

V gene TRBV9 combines with J gene TRBJ2-1; D perhaps matches TRBD1 (5 bases). Germline CDR1 reads SGDLS; CDR2 reads YYNGEE. The CDR3 is 17 amino acids. Trimming pared 0 bases from V and 7 bases from J, leaving 20 bases between. The CDR3 protein is CASSVVEGANYGNEQFF. In DNA, the CDR3 is TGTGCCAGCAGCGTAGTAGAAGGGGCTAACTACGGGAATGAGCAGTTCTTC.

CDR3 protein: CASYPGQSGNEQYF. The CDR3 DNA reads as TGCGCCAGCTACCCGGGTCAGTCGGGGAACGAGCAGTACTTC. The V gene is TRBV5-1, the J gene TRBJ2-7; D might be TRBD2 (5 bases). CDR1 SGHRS and CDR2 YFSETQ come from the germline V gene. The V gene lost 7 bases and the J gene lost 5 bases, with 19 bases spanning the gap. The CDR3 length is 14 residues. Filled out from reference TRBV5-1 and TRBJ2-7, the complete variable domain reads KAGVTQTPRYLIKTRGQQVTLSCSPISGHRSVSWYQQTPGQGLQFLFEYFSETQRNKGNFPGRFSGRQFSNSRSEMNVSTLELGDSALYLCASYPGQSGNEQYFGPGTRLTVT.

V gene TRBV12-3 or TRBV12-4 combines with J gene TRBJ2-3, with D hard to call. V lost 3 bases and J 2 bases, leaving 6 bases between the germline ends. This CDR3 has 13 amino acids. CDR3: CASSLRITDTQYF. CDR3 bases: TGTGCCAGCAGTTTGCGGATCACAGATACGCAGTATTTT.

A single count supports this clone. This chain connects TRBV7-3 to TRBJ2-1, with 8 bases fitting TRBD1. Germline V gene lookup returns CDR1 SGHTA and CDR2 FQGTGA. V shed 2 bases and J 4 bases; nucleotides not matched to a gene: 4. The CDR3 has 15 residues. The CDR3 nucleotides are TGTGCCAGCAGCTTAGGGACAGGTCTATACAATGAGCAGTTCTTC. This codes for CASSLGTGLYNEQFF.